This is a list of T cell receptor beta chains from one sample in a study of T-cell memory formation after mild COVID-19. One entry per CDR3 protein, called by TCRdb with MiXCR from the 5' RACE reads. There are around 120,000 distinct CDR3 sequences in the sample; 15% to 20% occur only once, and around 14% lies in the top ten. Sequencing was carried out using PBMCs or a T cell subset sorted from them (not recorded which). These receptors came from an adult woman who had mild COVID-19 (a few samples of this study predate the infection). Cell type and time point are not known. Each CDR3 is given with its conserved first and last residue. A D gene is named only where the DNA matches it firmly. Size values are once, few and many counts, or a class for expanded clones, and some rows have none.

D gene	V gene	clone size	J gene	CDR3 protein	CDR3 DNA
TRBD1	TRBV20-1	-	TRBJ2-2	CSARARTGGIGELFF	TGCAGTGCTAGAGCCAGGACAGGGGGCATAGGGGAGCTGTTTTTT
TRBD1	TRBV11-2	-	TRBJ2-2	CASSLIVTPGDRDFTGELFF	TGTGCCAGCAGCTTAATCGTCACACCAGGGGACAGGGACTTCACCGGGGAGCTGTTTTTT
TRBD2	TRBV2	-	TRBJ2-5	CASSALAGGPNKETQYF	TGTGCCAGCAGTGCCCTAGCGGGGGGTCCCAACAAAGAGACCCAGTACTTC
-	TRBV7-3	once	TRBJ1-2	CASSPGRGPEGYTF	TGTGCCAGCAGCCCCGGACGGGGCCCGGAAGGCTACACCTTC
TRBD2	TRBV28	-	TRBJ2-1	CASGLAEYNEQFF	TGTGCCAGTGGCCTAGCGGAATACAATGAGCAGTTCTTC
-	TRBV20-1	few	TRBJ2-7	CSASSRSAYEQYF	TGCAGTGCTAGTAGCAGGTCCGCCTACGAGCAGTACTTC
-	TRBV2	few	TRBJ2-5	CASSEGFSTSLETQYF	TGTGCCAGCAGTGAAGGCTTTTCGACTAGTTTGGAGACCCAGTACTTC
TRBD2	TRBV4-2	-	TRBJ2-1	CASSQDEPSGRGEQFF	TGTGCCAGCAGCCAAGATGAGCCTAGCGGGCGGGGGGAGCAGTTCTTC
-	TRBV27	few	TRBJ2-7	CASSWAAVNEQYF	TGTGCCAGCAGTTGGGCCGCTGTGAACGAGCAGTACTTC
-	TRBV6-2/TRBV6-3	-	TRBJ2-7	CASSRGLPPYEQYF	TGTGCCAGCAGCAGGGGACTACCGCCCTACGAGCAGTACTTC
TRBD1	TRBV14	few	TRBJ2-5	CASSQVYGTGTQYF	TGTGCCAGCAGCCAAGTTTACGGGACAGGGACCCAGTACTTC
-	TRBV9	-	TRBJ2-5	CASSPGGALVETQYF	TGTGCCAGCAGCCCTGGGGGGGCCCTAGTGGAGACCCAGTACTTC
-	TRBV29-1	few	TRBJ1-1	CSVRISMNTEAFF	TGCAGCGTTCGGATAAGCATGAACACTGAAGCTTTCTTT
-	TRBV19	few	TRBJ1-5	CASSVDSFNQPQHF	TGTGCCAGTAGCGTGGACAGTTTCAATCAGCCCCAGCATTTT
-	TRBV6-5	few	TRBJ2-2	CASSYRGKNTGELFF	TGTGCCAGCAGTTACAGGGGGAAAAACACCGGGGAGCTGTTTTTT
-	TRBV5-1	many	TRBJ2-1	CASSLDHAASRPEQFF	TGCGCCAGCAGCTTGGATCATGCGGCGTCTCGTCCTGAGCAGTTCTTC
TRBD2	TRBV7-9	-	TRBJ2-1	CASSLGGSYYNEQFF	TGTGCCAGCAGCTTAGGCGGGAGTTACTACAATGAGCAGTTCTTC
-	TRBV15	few	TRBJ2-3	CATSSSTLLEGTDTQYF	TGTGCCACCAGCTCTTCGACTCTCCTAGAGGGGACAGATACGCAGTATTTT
-	TRBV9	few	TRBJ2-5	CASSVYSQETQYF	TGTGCCAGCAGCGTCTATAGCCAAGAGACCCAGTACTTC
-	TRBV18	-	TRBJ2-5	CASSPPGMSEETQYF	TGTGCCAGCTCACCACCAGGGATGTCAGAAGAGACCCAGTACTTC
-	TRBV12-3/TRBV12-4	-	TRBJ1-2	CASIYRDGYTF	TGTGCCAGCATTTACCGAGATGGCTACACCTTC
TRBD2	TRBV2	few	TRBJ2-4	CASSRGTSGIKGF	TGTGCCAGCAGTCGGGGGACTAGCGGGATAAAAGGCTTC
TRBD1	TRBV29-1	-	TRBJ2-3	CSVERDRGLTDTQYF	TGCAGCGTTGAAAGGGACAGGGGGCTCACAGATACGCAGTATTTT
TRBD1	TRBV5-5	-	TRBJ1-2	CASSTTTGGTTTHGYTF	TGTGCCAGCAGCACTACGACAGGGGGTACGACTACACATGGCTACACCTTC
TRBD1	TRBV7-2	few	TRBJ1-2	CASSLGTGTGNSGYTF	TGTGCCAGCAGCTTAGGGACCGGGACAGGGAACTCCGGCTACACCTTC
-	TRBV30	-	TRBJ1-1	CAWSSLQEAFF	TGTGCCTGGAGTTCCCTACAAGAAGCTTTCTTT
-	TRBV11-2	-	TRBJ1-5	CASSEGPTQPQHF	TGTGCCAGCAGCGAGGGTCCCACACAGCCCCAGCATTTT
TRBD2	TRBV7-3	few	TRBJ2-3	CASREDSGGTQYF	TGTGCTTCCCGGGAGGATAGCGGGGGTACGCAGTATTTT
TRBD1	TRBV6-2/TRBV6-3	-	TRBJ2-1	CASRGTGGDEQFF	TGTGCCAGCAGGGGGACAGGGGGCGATGAGCAGTTCTTC
-	TRBV20-1	few	TRBJ2-6	CSARTPFGGGANVLTF	TGCAGTGCTCGGACACCTTTTGGAGGTGGGGCCAACGTCCTGACTTTC
TRBD1	TRBV5-1	-	TRBJ2-3	CASSLDVIQGADTQYF	TGCGCCAGCAGCTTGGATGTCATCCAGGGGGCAGATACGCAGTATTTT
-	TRBV12-3/TRBV12-4	many	TRBJ2-7	CASNRFGSYEQYF	TGTGCCAGCAACCGGTTTGGCTCCTACGAGCAGTACTTC
TRBD1	TRBV2	-	TRBJ2-7	CASSLERQGYEQYF	TGTGCCAGCTCCCTAGAAAGACAGGGCTACGAGCAGTACTTC
-	TRBV18	-	TRBJ2-5	CASSPTLQETQYF	TGTGCCAGCTCACCAACACTCCAAGAGACCCAGTACTTC
-	TRBV6-6	few	TRBJ2-7	CASSQYNEQYF	TGTGCCAGCAGTCAATATAACGAGCAGTACTTC
-	TRBV14	few	TRBJ1-4	CASSQAGTPGREKLFF	TGTGCCAGCAGCCAAGCCGGGACACCCGGCCGGGAAAAACTGTTTTTT
TRBD2	TRBV11-2	-	TRBJ2-7	CASSFPPPSGRALLTYEQYF	TGTGCCAGCAGCTTTCCCCCCCCTAGCGGGAGGGCACTGCTTACCTACGAGCAGTACTTC
TRBD1	TRBV19	-	TRBJ1-6	CASSMTGSSPLHF	TGTGCCAGTAGTATGACAGGGAGTTCACCCCTCCACTTT
TRBD2	TRBV7-2	few	TRBJ2-2	CASSLEGLVNTGELFF	TGTGCCAGCAGCTTAGAGGGACTAGTGAACACCGGGGAGCTGTTTTTT
-	TRBV12-3/TRBV12-4	-	TRBJ1-1	CASSLRRDTEAFF	TGTGCCAGCAGTTTGAGGCGAGACACTGAAGCTTTCTTT
-	TRBV7-6	-	TRBJ1-1	CASSLARINTEAFF	TGTGCCAGCAGCTTAGCAAGAATAAACACTGAAGCTTTCTTT
-	TRBV7-8	few	TRBJ2-2	CASSRIGVNTGELFF	TGTGCCAGCAGCCGGATAGGGGTCAACACCGGGGAGCTGTTTTTT
-	TRBV4-3	few	TRBJ2-7	CASSQTADHPYEQYF	TGCGCCAGCAGCCAAACAGCAGACCACCCCTACGAGCAGTACTTC
-	TRBV9	-	TRBJ2-1	CASSVVLGGDEQFF	TGTGCCAGCAGCGTAGTATTGGGGGGCGATGAGCAGTTCTTC
-	TRBV12-3/TRBV12-4	-	TRBJ2-1	CASTPSRRIDNEQFF	TGTGCCAGCACCCCATCCCGGAGGATCGACAATGAGCAGTTCTTC
-	TRBV6-1	-	TRBJ2-3	CASHRQGGRGTDTQYF	TGTGCCAGCCACAGACAGGGAGGCCGCGGCACAGATACGCAGTATTTT
TRBD1	TRBV7-8	few	TRBJ1-2	CASSLGDRASYGYTF	TGTGCCAGCAGCTTAGGGGACAGGGCCTCCTATGGCTACACCTTC